The sequence of this TCR beta chain was determined in a study of shared clonotypes between healthy human individuals. With respect to this clone: Its antigen is unknown.

The germline V gene encodes CDR1 MDHEN and CDR2 SYDVKM. Trimming at V came to 2 bases and at J to 6 bases, leaving 13 bases not matched to a gene. The CDR3 length is 17 residues. Data came from immunoSEQ multiplex PCR; TCRdb stores just in-frame clones and leaves some out. The table records approximately 2.3 million clones, 90% to 95% of them present only once. The study's findings and limits: The sampled material consisted only of blood, and tissue repertoires are likely to differ.

The chain employs TRBV28 and TRBJ2-7; TRBD2 matches at 10 bases. The sequenced sample was naive CD4+ T cells from PBMCs. Subset in this sample: CD45RA+ positively selected. This TCR came from a man between 18 and 35 years old in good health. Some clones in this sample may be carry-over from other donors' samples. The CDR3 spells CASSLLPGLAGASEQYF. The CDR3 bases are TGTGCCAGCAGTTTACTACCGGGGCTAGCGGGAGCTAGCGAGCAGTACTTC.